Below are 31 T cell receptor beta chains sequenced from a single sample in a study of cytomegalovirus exposure and HLA in healthy donors. Method: immunoSEQ multiplex PCR; TCRdb's copy keeps in-frame clones and lacks some. The data contain about 250,000 clones, over 75% of them seen just once; the ten biggest clones take up 12%. Material: PBMCs. Receptors were obtained from a man between 18 and 35 years old in good health and CMV-seropositive.

V usage is TRBV4-1 and J usage is TRBJ2-1; 9 positions agree with TRBD2. CDR3 size: 16 residues. Germline V gene lookup returns CDR1 MGHRA and CDR2 YSYEKL. V was clipped by 4 bases and J by 7 bases; unmatched bases: 11. The CDR3 loop is CASSLLRSSGENEQFF. For the CDR3, the DNA is TGCGCCAGCAGCCTTCTGAGGTCTAGCGGGGAAAATGAGCAGTTCTTC.

This chain connects TRBV5-4 to TRBJ2-1; possibly TRBD1 or TRBD2 for D (5 bases each). V shed 7 bases and J shed 10 bases, with 18 bases lying between them. Germline CDR1 and CDR2: SGHNT and YYREEE (reference sequence). The CDR3 has 13 amino acids. The CDR3 nucleotides are TGTGCCAGCGGGGGTCAGAGTCGGCCCGAGCAGTTCTTC. Protein sequence: CASGGQSRPEQFF.

About this clone itself: Within the sample, other DNA sequences also encode this same CDR3. The chain links TRBV27 to TRBJ1-5; tentative D call: TRBD1 (5 bases). Germline CDR1 reads MNHEY; CDR2 reads SMNVEV (reference sequence). The CDR3 has 13 residues. V shed 3 bases and J shed 4 bases, with 7 bases lying between them. CDR3 in DNA: TGTGCCAGCAGTTTGAGGGGTAATCAGCCCCAGCATTTT. This sequence encodes CASSLRGNQPQHF.

The V and J genes are TRBV28 and TRBJ2-3, with D possibly TRBD1 on 6 matching bases. The CDR3 is 15 residues long. Germline lookup yields CDR1 MDHEN and CDR2 SYDVKM. The germline V and J ends were trimmed by 0 bases and 4 bases, with 11 bases remaining between them. CDR3 residues: CASSLWGRGADTQYF. The CDR3 DNA reads TGTGCCAGCAGTTTATGGGGCAGGGGAGCAGATACGCAGTATTTT.

Concerning this clone itself: Other DNA sequences within the sample encode an identical CDR3. The chain employs TRBV5-6 and TRBJ2-7; D gene ambiguous. This CDR3 has 12 amino acids. The ends were cut back, 1 base at V and 4 bases at J, with 6 bases in the middle. Germline values: CDR1 SGHDT, CDR2 YYEEEE. The CDR3 DNA sequence: TGTGCCAGCAGCTTGTCACCTTACGAGCAGTACTTC. Protein: CASSLSPYEQYF.

For this clone: Germline is not matched at one junction end, which may reflect a read error. The chain combines TRBV6-6 with TRBJ1-1, with 7 bases that match TRBD1. Germline V gene data show CDR1 as MNHNY and CDR2 as SVGAGI (reference sequence). This CDR3 region has 16 residues. This CDR3 reads CASSYSGQGVGTEAFF. CDR3 nucleotide sequence: TGTGCCAGCAGCTACTCAGGGCAGGGGGTCGGCACTGAAGCTTTCTTT.

V gene TRBV4-2 combines with J gene TRBJ2-2, with TRBD2 identical over 7 bases. In germline, CDR1 is LGHNA, CDR2 YNFKEQ. V trimming: 0 bases; J trimming: 5 bases; junction bases outside the gene matches: 9. The CDR3 covers 17 residues. CDR3 residues: CASSQDLSGERTGELFF. The CDR3 DNA reads TGTGCCAGCAGCCAAGATCTAAGCGGGGAAAGGACCGGGGAGCTGTTTTTT.

V gene TRBV10-3 combines with J gene TRBJ1-1; D call uncertain. Germline values: CDR1 ENHRY, CDR2 SYGVKD. The CDR3 totals 17 residues. Between the trimmed V and J ends, which lost 3 bases and 3 bases, there was a span of 20 bases. DNA of the CDR3: TGTGCCATCAGTGATTCGGGGAGGGTTGGCGTCGACACTGAAGCTTTCTTT. Translated: CAISDSGRVGVDTEAFF.

This chain joins TRBV5-1 and TRBJ2-1; D is possibly TRBD1 (7 bases). Germline lookup yields CDR1 SGHRS and CDR2 YFSETQ. The V and J ends lost 4 bases and 1 base respectively, with 18 bases between them. This CDR3 spans 17 amino acids. Written as DNA, the CDR3 is TGCGCCAGCAGCCCCTGGGTGGCAGGGGGGTCCTACAATGAGCAGTTCTTC. Its protein product is CASSPWVAGGSYNEQFF.

The gene calls are TRBV29-1 and TRBJ2-3; D is undetermined. V lost 3 bases and J 0 bases, leaving 16 bases between the germline ends. This CDR3 has 16 amino acids. In germline, CDR1 is SQVTM, CDR2 ANQGSEA. CDR3 in DNA: TGCAGCGTTGATAATGTCGGTACTACTAGCACAGATACGCAGTATTTT. It translates to CSVDNVGTTSTDTQYF.

V is TRBV6-5 and J is TRBJ2-1, with 12 bases matching TRBD2. J lost 5 bases, V lost 2 bases, and 4 bases had no gene match. This CDR3 has 16 residues. Germline CDR1 MNHEY, CDR2 SVGAGI. The CDR3 loop is CASSYALAGGNNEQFF. CDR3 DNA sequence: TGTGCCAGCAGTTACGCCCTAGCGGGAGGGAACAATGAGCAGTTCTTC.

The gene calls are TRBV5-1 and TRBJ2-7, with D tentatively TRBD2 (5 bases). V dropped 0 bases and J dropped 6 bases, with 16 bases sitting between them. CDR1 is SGHRS and CDR2 is YFSETQ in the germline V gene. CDR3 size: 15 residues. The CDR3 protein is CASSLAGHNEGEQYF. CDR3 sequence (DNA): TGCGCCAGCAGCTTGGCCGGGCACAACGAGGGCGAGCAGTACTTC. Based on the CDR3 plus reference TRBV5-1 and TRBJ2-7, the full variable domain is KAGVTQTPRYLIKTRGQQVTLSCSPISGHRSVSWYQQTPGQGLQFLFEYFSETQRNKGNFPGRFSGRQFSNSRSEMNVSTLELGDSALYLCASSLAGHNEGEQYFGPGTRLTVT.

The chain couples TRBV27 to TRBJ2-1; perhaps TRBD1 as D (6 bases). The V gene's germline CDR1 is MNHEY and CDR2 SMNVEV (reference sequence). CDR3 length: 18 amino acids. The V gene lost 7 bases and the J gene lost 4 bases, with 26 bases spanning the gap. CDR3 bases: TGTGCCAGCACCAAAGGGGGACACCGACACAGATCTTACAATGAGCAGTTCTTC. Protein product: CASTKGGHRHRSYNEQFF.

The chain combines TRBV15 with TRBJ2-7, with D possibly matching TRBD1 (5 bases). This CDR3 has 14 residues. V was clipped by 3 bases and J by 2 bases, with 11 bases between them. Germline V gene lookup returns CDR1 LNHNV and CDR2 YYDKDF (reference sequence). The CDR3 nucleotides read TGTGCCACCAGCAGGGATACAGGTACCTACGAGCAGTACTTC. Its protein is CATSRDTGTYEQYF.

The chain is built from TRBV27 and TRBJ2-5, with 8 bases fitting TRBD1. The germline CDR1 and CDR2 sequences are MNHEY and SMNVEV (reference sequence). V was clipped by 4 bases and J by 5 bases; unmatched bases: 15. The CDR3 loop spans 17 amino acids. The CDR3 reads CASSWGAGTGLMETQYF. CDR3 DNA sequence: TGTGCCAGCAGTTGGGGGGCCGGGACAGGTTTGATGGAGACCCAGTACTTC.

CDR3 sequence: CASSLKGMGYTF. The CDR3 coding sequence is TGTGCCAGCAGTTTGAAAGGGATGGGCTACACCTTC. This chain connects TRBV28 to TRBJ1-2; the D is unclear. The CDR3 contains 12 residues. Trimming pared 3 bases from V and 8 bases from J, leaving 10 bases between. Germline CDR1 is MDHEN and CDR2 is SYDVKM.

V usage is TRBV5-1 and J usage is TRBJ2-2; D may be TRBD1 (6 bases). V was pared by 4 bases and J by 3 bases, with 10 bases between. Germline V gives CDR1 SGHRS, CDR2 YFSETQ. The CDR3 contains 14 residues. The CDR3 bases are TGCGCCAGCAGCCAGGGGAGTGACACCGGGGAGCTGTTTTTT. This sequence encodes CASSQGSDTGELFF.

J is TRBJ2-5 and V is TRBV12-5, with TRBD2 identical over 10 bases. CDR1 and CDR2 from the germline V gene are LGHNT and FRNRAP. This CDR3 is built from 16 residues. V trimming: 6 bases; J trimming: 4 bases; junction bases outside the gene matches: 11. The CDR3 loop is CASGFLGTSEIETQYF. In DNA form, the CDR3 reads TGTGCTAGTGGCTTCCTCGGGACTAGCGAGATAGAGACCCAGTACTTC.

The rearrangement joins TRBV2 to TRBJ2-5, with a tentative D call TRBD2 (6 bases). Deletions cut 11 bases from V and 3 bases from J, with 13 bases between. CDR1 and CDR2 (germline): SNHLY, FYNNEI. The CDR3 loop spans 12 amino acids. Here the CDR3 reads CAGRGLKETQYF. Written as DNA, the CDR3 is TGTGCCGGGCGGGGCCTGAAAGAGACCCAGTACTTC.

This chain joins TRBV7-8 and TRBJ1-1; TRBD1 aligns across 7 bases. The CDR3 totals 16 residues. Unmatched junction bases numbered 14, after V lost 5 bases and J lost 5 bases. The V gene's germline CDR1 is SGHVS and CDR2 FQNEAQ. The chain's CDR3 is CASSVHRGSVRTEAFF. CDR3 coding DNA: TGTGCCAGCAGCGTCCACAGGGGATCGGTACGAACTGAAGCTTTCTTT. The full variable domain, rest sourced from reference TRBV7-8 and TRBJ1-1, is GAGVSQSPRYKVAKRGQDVALRCDPISGHVSLFWYQQALGQGPEFLTYFQNEAQLDKSGLPSDRFFAERPEGSVSTLKIQRTQQEDSAVYLCASSVHRGSVRTEAFFGQGTRLTVV.

The chain is built from TRBV27 and TRBJ2-6; 13 nucleotides line up with TRBD2. Germline loops: CDR1 MNHEY, CDR2 SMNVEV (reference sequence). The CDR3 runs to 18 residues. V lost 2 bases to trimming and J lost 2 bases; unmatched junction nucleotides: 3. DNA of the CDR3: TGTGCCAGCAGTTTACGAGGACTAGCGGGAGCTGGGGCCAACGTCCTGACTTTC. It yields the protein CASSLRGLAGAGANVLTF.

CDR3 nucleotides: TGTGCCTGGAGTTACACGATAGGGACAGGGTATGAAAAACTGTTTTTT. The encoded protein is CAWSYTIGTGYEKLFF. The chain employs TRBV30 and TRBJ1-4; 9 nucleotides align to TRBD1. The germline V gene encodes CDR1 GTSNPN and CDR2 SVGIG (reference sequence). V trimming: 2 bases; J trimming: 6 bases; junction bases outside the gene matches: 10. The CDR3 extends over 16 amino acids.

The chain has TRBV5-6 and TRBJ2-7; D gene ambiguous. The V end was cut by 1 base, the J end by 0 bases, with 8 bases between. CDR1 and CDR2 (germline): SGHDT, YYEEEE. The CDR3 runs to 14 residues. The DNA for the CDR3 is TGTGCCAGCAGCTTGAGGTGGTCCTCCTACGAGCAGTACTTC. Encoded protein: CASSLRWSSYEQYF.

V gene TRBV19 combines with J gene TRBJ1-1; no clear D. Germline V gene lookup returns CDR1 LNHDA and CDR2 SQIVND (reference sequence). The CDR3 totals 14 residues. V dropped 5 bases and J dropped 7 bases, with 17 bases sitting between them. Here the CDR3 reads CASSPLTQRIEAFF. CDR3 DNA: TGTGCCAGTAGTCCCTTAACGCAGAGGATTGAAGCTTTCTTT.

This rearrangement joins TRBV28 to TRBJ1-2; 12 positions match TRBD1. The CDR3 totals 19 residues. With 6 bases clipped from V and 2 bases from J, the junction kept 16 bases outside the gene matches. Germline V gives CDR1 MDHEN, CDR2 SYDVKM. The CDR3 region is CASSLAVGTGGYGNYGYTF. The CDR3 coding sequence is TGTGCCAGCAGCCTTGCCGTCGGGACAGGGGGCTATGGGAACTATGGCTACACCTTC.

V is TRBV2 and J is TRBJ2-7, with 8 bases that match TRBD2. The germline V gene encodes CDR1 SNHLY and CDR2 FYNNEI. The CDR3 loop spans 14 amino acids. V trimming: 6 bases; J trimming: 6 bases; junction bases outside the gene matches: 10. The chain's CDR3 is CASSGLAPSGEQYF. CDR3 DNA: TGTGCCAGCAGCGGACTAGCTCCTTCTGGCGAGCAGTACTTC.

This clone has just one count. The J gene is TRBJ1-5, the V gene TRBV5-1; no clear D. V lost 5 bases and J 2 bases, leaving 11 bases between the germline ends. Germline V gene lookup returns CDR1 SGHRS and CDR2 YFSETQ. The CDR3 consists of 14 residues. The CDR3 region has the DNA TGCGCCAGCAGTGAGGGTGGAGGCAATCAGCCCCAGCATTTT. This translates into CASSEGGGNQPQHF.

This chain links TRBV4-3 with TRBJ1-4, with unresolved D. The V end lost 4 bases, the J end lost 2 bases, and 20 bases lay between the germline ends. Germline V gene sequence: CDR1 LGHNA, CDR2 YSLEER. CDR3 length equals 18 residues. CDR3 loop: CASSLLESGVGTNEKLFF. The CDR3, as DNA: TGCGCCAGCAGCCTCCTAGAAAGCGGGGTTGGGACTAATGAAAAACTGTTTTTT.

This clone showed up just a few times. Other nucleotide sequences from this sample produce the same CDR3. The chain uses TRBV7-3 and TRBJ2-3; 10 bases fit TRBD2. Trimming at V came to 5 bases and at J to 6 bases, leaving 5 bases not matched to a gene. Germline assignment: CDR1 SGHTA and CDR2 FQGTGA. This CDR3 is 14 amino acids long. The CDR3 here is CASSRLAGVDTQYF. DNA of the CDR3: TGTGCCAGCAGCCGGCTAGCGGGAGTTGATACGCAGTATTTT. Drawing the rest from reference TRBV7-3 and TRBJ2-3, the complete variable domain is GAGVSQTPSNKVTEKGKYVELRCDPISGHTALYWYRQSLGQGPEFLIYFQGTGAADDSGLPNDRFFAVRPEGSVSTLKIQRTERGDSAVYLCASSRLAGVDTQYFGPGTRLTVL.

In its sample, this clone was seen once. The chain employs TRBV7-9 and TRBJ1-2; TRBD1 agrees at 7 bases. V lost 1 base and J lost 4; bases outside the gene matches: 9. Germline loops: CDR1 SEHNR, CDR2 FQNEAQ (reference sequence). This CDR3 comprises 16 residues. The DNA of the CDR3 is TGTGCCAGCAGCTTAGTGGGACAGATATTACTCTATGGCTACACCTTC. Its translation is CASSLVGQILLYGYTF.

The chain combines TRBV2 with TRBJ2-1, with a possible D match to TRBD2 (6 bases). The CDR3 consists of 13 residues. The germline V gene has CDR1 SNHLY and CDR2 FYNNEI. V lost 11 bases and J 9 bases, leaving 20 bases between the germline ends. The CDR3 reads CAGRPGMGGEQFF. For the CDR3, the DNA is TGTGCCGGCCGGCCTGGGATGGGGGGTGAGCAGTTCTTC.